Described below is a single T cell receptor beta chain sequence and its context. These data originate in a study of blood T cell repertoires in COVID-19. Study-level background: The cDNA or gDNA used as material had been derived from T cells, B-cell-depleted T cells, or PBMCs.

Original processing notes: For nucleated cells, counts were estimated from reference gene primer amplification. The protocol was immunoSEQ multiplex PCR, while the TCRdb copy is restricted to in-frame clones and leaves out a portion. That table furnishes V, J and clone size, whereas the DNA furnished D and trimming. The sample has some 200,000 clones; less than 90% are singletons. Trimming cost V 7 bases and J 2 bases, with 13 bases left between them. The germline V gene encodes CDR1 MDHEN and CDR2 SYDVKM. The CDR3 is 14 amino acids. J is TRBJ2-3 and V is TRBV28; the D gene is possibly TRBD1 (6 bases). The receptor was isolated from a woman between 70 and 85 years old with acute or convalescent COVID-19. The sequencing sample was made of peripheral blood. The DNA for the CDR3 is TGTGCCAGCACCCGAGGACAGTTCACAGATACGCAGTATTTT. Protein sequence: CASTRGQFTDTQYF.